This T cell receptor beta chain was sequenced during a study of long-term antiretroviral therapy in people with HIV. Treatment locations for all participants with HIV were in the United States. In germline, CDR1 is SGDLS, CDR2 YYNGEE. CDR3 length: 14 amino acids. The germline V and J ends were trimmed by 3 bases and 5 bases, with 12 bases remaining between them. Survey-level resolution applied to immunoSEQ assay v3.0. The repertoire was sequenced with immunoSEQ multiplex PCR; TCRdb's copy has only in-frame clones and lacks some. Here the sample spans under 25,000 clones, 75% to 90% being singletons. The sequence was collected from a woman aged 40-49 years with HIV. The specimen was unsorted PBMCs, collected 0.2 years after starting antiretroviral therapy. The J gene is TRBJ1-5, the V gene TRBV9; D perhaps matches TRBD1 (5 bases). The CDR3 DNA reads as TGTGCCAGCAGCGAGGGCTGGGGCCATCAGCCCCAGCATTTT. This translates into CASSEGWGHQPQHF.